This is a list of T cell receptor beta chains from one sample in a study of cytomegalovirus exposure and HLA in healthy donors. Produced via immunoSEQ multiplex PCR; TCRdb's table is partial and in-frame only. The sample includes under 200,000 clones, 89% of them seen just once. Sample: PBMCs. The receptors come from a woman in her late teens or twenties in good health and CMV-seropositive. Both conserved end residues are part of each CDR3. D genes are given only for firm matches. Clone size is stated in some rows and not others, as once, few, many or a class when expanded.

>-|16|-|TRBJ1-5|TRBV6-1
TGTGCCAGCAGTGAGATAAAAGCAGGGCTCGGTCAGCCCCAGCATTTT
CASSEIKAGLGQPQHF
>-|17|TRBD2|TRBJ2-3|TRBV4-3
TGCGCCAGCAGCCAAGATAGTCGAGGGAGGGCCAGAGATACGCAGTATTTT
CASSQDSRGRARDTQYF
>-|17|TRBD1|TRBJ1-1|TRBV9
TGTGCCAGCAGCGCTTCGACCGGGACAGGGTCCCCCGGCCGAGCTTTCTTT
CASSASTGTGSPGRAFF
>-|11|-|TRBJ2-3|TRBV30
TGTGCCTGGAGTTCCCCGGATACGCAGTATTTT
CAWSSPDTQYF
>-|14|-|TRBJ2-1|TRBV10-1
TGCGCCAGCAGTCCCCGGGTCCAGGGCAATGAGCAGTTCTTC
CASSPRVQGNEQFF
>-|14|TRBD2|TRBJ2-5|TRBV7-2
TGTGCCAGCAGCCCTAGCGGGAGGGCTGAGACCCAGTACTTC
CASSPSGRAETQYF
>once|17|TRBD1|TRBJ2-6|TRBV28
TGTGCCAGCAGCCGTCTCCGACAGGGGGCTGGGGCCAACGTCCTGACTTTC
CASSRLRQGAGANVLTF
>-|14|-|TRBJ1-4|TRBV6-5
TGTGCCAGCAGTTACTCTTCAGGGGTTGAAAAACTGTTTTTT
CASSYSSGVEKLFF
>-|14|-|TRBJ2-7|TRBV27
TGTGCCAGCAGTTTATCCTCGCAGGGCTACGAGCAGTACTTC
CASSLSSQGYEQYF
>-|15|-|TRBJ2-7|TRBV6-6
TGTGCCAGCAGTCCGGACAGTATCACTCCCTACGAGCAGTACTTC
CASSPDSITPYEQYF
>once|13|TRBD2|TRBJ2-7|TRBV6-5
TGTGCCAGCAGGACTAGCGGGACCTACGGGCAGTACTTC
CASRTSGTYGQYF
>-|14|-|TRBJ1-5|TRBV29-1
TGCAGCGTCGTGACAGGCCAAGGCAATCAGCCCCAGCATTTT
CSVVTGQGNQPQHF
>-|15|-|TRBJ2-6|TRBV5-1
TGCGCCAGCAGCCCCCCCGACACTGGGGCCAACGTCCTGACTTTC
CASSPPDTGANVLTF
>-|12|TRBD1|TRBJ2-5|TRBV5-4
TGTGCCACGTCACAGGGGAGAGAGACCCAGTACTTC
CATSQGRETQYF
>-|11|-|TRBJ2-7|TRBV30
TGTGCCTGGAGGAGATCCTACGAGCAGTACTTC
CAWRRSYEQYF